This TCR beta chain was found in a study of T-cell memory formation after mild COVID-19. This clonotype was recorded a few times. Antigen: not known. TCRdb analysed the 5' RACE reads with MiXCR anew, one entry per CDR3 protein. The sample consists of a few hundred thousand distinct CDR3 sequences, roughly a fifth of them appearing once. General observations from the study: Second-wave clones with a day 37 peak had unconfirmed SARS-CoV-2 specificity.

V gave up 0 bases and J gave up 5 bases, with 8 bases separating them. The CDR3 is 13 amino acids. Looked up from germline, CDR1 is SGHVS and CDR2 is FNYEAQ. This chain connects TRBV7-6 to TRBJ2-7; D may match TRBD1 or TRBD2 (5 bases each). The TCR sequence derives from an adult woman who had mild COVID-19 (a few samples of this study predate the infection). Cell type and time point are not known. Sequenced sample: PBMCs or a T cell subset sorted from them (not recorded which). Written as DNA, the CDR3 is TGTGCCAGCAGCTTAGCGGGGGACCACGAGCAGTACTTC. Translated: CASSLAGDHEQYF.